The 18 T cell receptor beta chains below were found in one sample sequenced in a study of Tregs in tolerant kidney transplant recipients. Mixed chimerism was transient after nonmyeloablative marrow transplants from related graft donors. Some clones are missing from TCRdb's copy, which holds only in-frame ones; the method was immunoSEQ multiplex PCR. Seen here are tens of thousands of clones, around nine tenths observed once, and the top ten hold roughly 1.4%. Sequences were derived from CD4+ T cells from blood (PBMCs), sampled 24 months after the transplant. The receptors were gathered from a human patient who received a combined kidney and bone marrow transplant. Some T cells may be transferred from the graft donor.

This chain connects TRBV30 to TRBJ2-7, with D possibly matching TRBD1 (5 bases). CDR1 is GTSNPN, CDR2 SVGIG, per germline (reference sequence). V lost 3 bases and J 7 bases, leaving 16 bases between the germline ends. CDR3 length: 13 amino acids. This CDR3 reads CAWRQELSSEQYF. The CDR3, as DNA: TGTGCCTGGAGACAGGAACTATCGAGTGAGCAGTACTTC.

The chain recombines TRBV5-1 with TRBJ2-5; no definite D call. The CDR3 covers 14 residues. CDR1 is SGHRS, CDR2 YFSETQ, per germline. Trimming removed 1 base at V and 5 bases at J, with 12 bases between. CDR3 residues: CASSLKLAPETQYF. CDR3 DNA: TGCGCCAGCAGCTTGAAGTTAGCTCCGGAGACCCAGTACTTC.

The chain carries TRBV30 and TRBJ1-1; maybe TRBD1 (5 bases). Deletions cut 5 bases from V and 0 bases from J, with 13 bases between. CDR1 is GTSNPN, CDR2 SVGIG, per germline (reference sequence). The CDR3 totals 14 residues. CDR3 protein: CAWGAGGVNTEAFF. Written as DNA, the CDR3 is TGTGCCTGGGGCGCGGGAGGGGTGAACACTGAAGCTTTCTTT.

This rearrangement joins TRBV16 to TRBJ1-3; D gene ambiguous. The CDR3 contains 13 residues. Germline lookup yields CDR1 KGHSY and CDR2 FQNENV. Trimming took off 0 bases at V and 4 bases at J, with 4 bases between the two ends. The CDR3 loop is CASSQSLGNTIYF. CDR3 bases: TGTGCCAGCAGCCAATCTCTGGGAAACACCATATATTTT.

The gene calls are TRBV28 and TRBJ2-2; 7 bases line up with TRBD1. V shed 6 bases and J 2 bases; nucleotides not matched to a gene: 3. The CDR3 spans 14 residues. CDR1 is MDHEN, CDR2 SYDVKM, per germline. The CDR3 loop is CASRRDRNTGELFF. The CDR3 region has the DNA TGTGCCAGCAGACGGGACAGAAACACCGGGGAGCTGTTTTTT.

The chain links TRBV27 to TRBJ1-2; 11 nucleotides align to TRBD1. V lost 3 bases, J lost 8 bases, and 17 bases stayed unmatched. Looked up from germline, CDR1 is MNHEY and CDR2 is SMNVEV (reference sequence). The CDR3 sequence is 18 residues long. The CDR3 coding sequence is TGTGCCAGCAGTTTCCTCTGGACAGGGGGCGCGACGGCGGCCGGCTACACCTTC. It encodes CASSFLWTGGATAAGYTF.

The rearrangement links TRBV7-2 to TRBJ2-3; 9 bases align to TRBD1. The germline gives CDR1 SGHTA, CDR2 FQGNSA. J gave up 4 bases and V 1 base, and 12 bases lay outside the gene matches. This CDR3 spans 18 amino acids. CDR3 sequence reads: CASSLEKQGAGIADTQYF. The DNA of the CDR3 is TGTGCCAGCAGCTTAGAGAAACAGGGGGCTGGTATCGCAGATACGCAGTATTTT.

The rearrangement uses TRBV11-2 and TRBJ2-7; D is possibly TRBD2 (6 bases). Trimming removed 4 bases at V and 7 bases at J, with 20 bases between. The germline V gene has CDR1 SGHAT and CDR2 FQNNGV. This CDR3 has 15 amino acids. CDR3 sequence: CASSSWADPEGEQYF. CDR3 nucleotides: TGTGCCAGCAGCTCCTGGGCGGACCCGGAGGGGGAGCAGTACTTC.

The gene calls are TRBV15 and TRBJ1-1; 11 positions match TRBD1. The V segment lost 0 bases and the J segment 5 bases; nucleotides outside the gene matches: 8. Per germline, CDR1 LNHNV and CDR2 YYDKDF (reference sequence). The CDR3 extends over 17 amino acids. CDR3 protein: CATSRDWTGGGGTEAFF. The CDR3 region has the DNA TGTGCCACCAGCAGAGATTGGACAGGGGGCGGTGGGACTGAAGCTTTCTTT.

CDR3 in DNA: TGCGCCAGCAGCCCCTACGACAGGGGAGGGGCCCACACAGATACGCAGTATTTT. Residues: CASSPYDRGGAHTDTQYF. The chain employs TRBV4-1 and TRBJ2-3; tentative D call: TRBD1 (8 bases). The CDR3 loop spans 18 amino acids. V dropped 4 bases and J dropped 2 bases, with 22 bases sitting between them. CDR1 and CDR2 from the germline V gene are MGHRA and YSYEKL.

The V gene is TRBV11-2, the J gene TRBJ2-7, with TRBD2 matching 7 bases. The CDR3 totals 14 residues. Germline loops: CDR1 SGHAT, CDR2 FQNNGV. V shed 5 bases, J shed 6 bases, and the junction held 10 bases outside the gene matches. CDR3 amino acids: CASSHGRRGIEQYF. In nucleotides, the CDR3 is TGTGCCAGCAGCCACGGGAGGAGGGGAATCGAGCAGTACTTC.

This chain links TRBV5-1 with TRBJ1-2, with a weak D call TRBD1 (5 bases). V lost 6 bases and J 7 bases, leaving 19 bases between the germline ends. Germline V gives CDR1 SGHRS, CDR2 YFSETQ. This CDR3 has 14 residues. CDR3 residues: CASTDVGAAGGYTF. For the CDR3, the DNA is TGCGCCAGCACTGACGTCGGGGCAGCGGGTGGCTACACCTTC. Filled out from reference TRBV5-1 and TRBJ1-2, the complete variable domain reads KAGVTQTPRYLIKTRGQQVTLSCSPISGHRSVSWYQQTPGQGLQFLFEYFSETQRNKGNFPGRFSGRQFSNSRSEMNVSTLELGDSALYLCASTDVGAAGGYTFGSGTRLTVV.

The chain carries TRBV7-2 and TRBJ1-2; a possible D gene is TRBD1 (5 bases). The CDR3 is made up of 14 amino acids. Germline-derived CDR1 and CDR2 are SGHTA and FQGNSA. Trimming pared 5 bases from V and 0 bases from J, leaving 10 bases between. The CDR3 protein is CASSPGITNYGYTF. As DNA, the CDR3 is TGTGCCAGCAGCCCAGGGATTACTAACTATGGCTACACCTTC.

Of note for this clone: Different DNA sequences within this sample yield the same CDR3. The chain recombines TRBV28 with TRBJ1-6, with D unresolved. CDR3 length equals 14 residues. Trimming pared 5 bases from V and 0 bases from J, leaving 5 bases between. CDR1 and CDR2 from the germline V gene are MDHEN and SYDVKM. CDR3 region: CASSGSSYNSPLHF. In DNA, the CDR3 is TGTGCCAGCAGTGGTAGCTCCTATAATTCACCCCTCCACTTT. Full variable domain (rest looked up from reference TRBV28 and TRBJ1-6): DVKVTQSSRYLVKRTGEKVFLECVQDMDHENMFWYRQDPGLGLRLIYFSYDVKMKEKGDIPEGYSVSREKKERFSLILESASTNQTSMYLCASSGSSYNSPLHFGNGTRLTVT.

The chain combines TRBV7-8 with TRBJ1-1; 9 nucleotides agree with TRBD1. Germline assignment: CDR1 SGHVS and CDR2 FQNEAQ. J gave up 9 bases and V 6 bases, and 5 bases lay outside the gene matches. The CDR3 sequence is 12 residues long. The CDR3 DNA is TGTGCCAGCAGAATGGGACAGGGAAAAGCTTTCTTT. Protein product: CASRMGQGKAFF.

The chain couples TRBV4-1 to TRBJ1-4; 7 positions agree with TRBD1. The CDR3 is made up of 14 amino acids. CDR1 is MGHRA and CDR2 is YSYEKL in the germline V gene. With 6 bases clipped from V and 8 bases from J, the junction kept 9 bases outside the gene matches. The CDR3 reads CASSFTGVGEKLFF. Written as DNA, the CDR3 is TGCGCCAGCAGTTTCACAGGGGTGGGAGAAAAACTGTTTTTT.

The chain employs TRBV15 and TRBJ2-7, with 12 bases lining up with TRBD2. This CDR3 comprises 16 residues. The germline V gene encodes CDR1 LNHNV and CDR2 YYDKDF (reference sequence). Germline trimming cut 0 bases from V and 4 bases from J; bases unmatched to any gene: 4. CDR3 region: CATSRDHLAGGYEQYF. As DNA, the CDR3 is TGTGCCACCAGCAGAGATCATCTAGCGGGGGGGTACGAGCAGTACTTC.

V and J are TRBV27 and TRBJ2-1, with TRBD1 as a possible D gene (6 bases). V dropped 2 bases and J dropped 1 base, with 9 bases sitting between them. Germline loops: CDR1 MNHEY, CDR2 SMNVEV (reference sequence). The CDR3 sequence is 15 residues long. The CDR3: CASSLGRGSYNEQFF. The CDR3 coding sequence is TGTGCCAGCAGTTTAGGCAGGGGATCCTACAATGAGCAGTTCTTC.